These T cell receptor beta chains were read from a single sample in a study of T cells in localized non-small cell lung cancer. TCRdb's table, derived via immunoSEQ multiplex PCR, lists solely in-frame clones and lacks some. The sample lists 35,000 to 50,000 clones, around 75% occurring once. Sequencing used PBMCs, obtained before any cancer treatment. These receptors originate from a woman aged 35-75 years with stage II squamous cell lung carcinoma. Both conserved end residues are part of each CDR3. The D gene is left open where the match is weak. The listing skips clone size in some rows; elsewhere it reads once, few, many or a size class.

D	V	J	size	CDR3	DNA
NA	TRBV19	TRBJ1-4	NA	CASRGGTNEKLFF	TGTGCCAGCAGGGGAGGGACTAATGAAAAACTGTTTTTT
NA	TRBV6-5	TRBJ1-1	once	CASSYSSTGNTEAFF	TGTGCCAGCAGTTACTCTTCCACGGGGAACACTGAAGCTTTCTTT
NA	TRBV19	TRBJ2-6	NA	CASSSSPRVSGANVLTF	TGTGCCAGTAGTTCGTCCCCCAGGGTTTCTGGGGCCAACGTCCTGACTTTC
NA	TRBV28	TRBJ2-5	NA	CASSLNLAGSETQYF	TGTGCCAGCAGTTTAAATCTGGCGGGGTCAGAGACCCAGTACTTC
TRBD1	TRBV6-5	TRBJ1-3	NA	CASRQTGMGNTIYF	TGTGCCAGCAGACAGACAGGGATGGGAAACACCATATATTTT
NA	TRBV28	TRBJ1-6	NA	CATKRGSYNSPLHF	TGTGCCACCAAAAGGGGCTCCTATAATTCACCCCTCCACTTT
NA	TRBV11-2	TRBJ2-5	NA	CASSFTDQETQYF	TGTGCCAGCAGCTTTACGGACCAAGAGACCCAGTACTTC
NA	TRBV7-2	TRBJ1-5	NA	CASSLGGDQPQHF	TGTGCCAGCAGCTTAGGGGGGGACCAGCCCCAGCATTTT
NA	TRBV4-2	TRBJ2-1	NA	CASSLASYNEQFF	TGTGCCAGCAGCTTGGCCAGCTACAATGAGCAGTTCTTC
NA	TRBV7-9	TRBJ1-3	medium-sized	CASSSTLEESIYF	TGTGCCAGCAGCTCAACTCTGGAAGAGTCCATATATTTT
NA	TRBV28	TRBJ1-5	NA	CASSLSLSLSNQPQHF	TGTGCCAGCAGTTTATCTCTCTCTTTAAGCAATCAGCCCCAGCATTTT
TRBD1	TRBV28	TRBJ2-7	NA	CASRRTGGWQFIVQYF	TGTGCCAGCAGAAGGACAGGGGGTTGGCAGTTCATTGTGCAGTACTTC
NA	TRBV28	TRBJ1-2	NA	CASRDGTAYGYTF	TGTGCCAGCAGAGACGGGACGGCTTATGGCTACACCTTC
TRBD2	TRBV18	TRBJ2-1	NA	CASSPLTSAVNEQFF	TGTGCCAGCTCACCCCTGACTAGCGCGGTCAATGAGCAGTTCTTC
NA	TRBV28	TRBJ2-5	NA	CASSMLETQYF	TGTGCCAGCAGTATGTTGGAGACCCAGTACTTC
TRBD1	TRBV7-9	TRBJ1-1	NA	CASSHRTGGEAFF	TGTGCCAGCAGCCACCGGACAGGTGGTGAAGCTTTCTTT
NA	TRBV2	TRBJ1-1	NA	CASSVGGVNTEAFF	TGTGCCAGCAGTGTGGGGGGCGTGAACACTGAAGCTTTCTTT
TRBD1	TRBV28	TRBJ2-7	NA	CASSFPRTGGSYEQYF	TGTGCCAGCAGTTTCCCGAGGACAGGGGGGTCCTACGAGCAGTACTTC
NA	TRBV19	TRBJ2-1	NA	CASSTVSTPYNEQFF	TGTGCCAGTAGTACCGTATCTACACCCTACAATGAGCAGTTCTTC
TRBD2	TRBV11-2	TRBJ2-7	NA	CASQLAGDTKQYF	TGTGCCAGCCAACTAGCGGGAGATACGAAGCAGTACTTC
NA	TRBV4-1	TRBJ2-1	few	CASRMDSDNEQFF	TGCGCCAGCAGGATGGACTCGGACAATGAGCAGTTCTTC
TRBD1	TRBV18	TRBJ1-5	NA	CASSAYRGGGQPQHF	TGTGCCAGCTCAGCTTACAGGGGAGGCGGACAGCCCCAGCATTTT
NA	TRBV6-5	TRBJ2-5	NA	CASSYNPGQETQYF	TGTGCCAGCAGTTACAATCCGGGCCAAGAGACCCAGTACTTC
TRBD1	TRBV10-3	TRBJ2-7	NA	CAIRATGGNYEQYF	TGTGCCATCAGGGCGACAGGGGGGAACTACGAGCAGTACTTC
TRBD2	TRBV7-2	TRBJ2-3	once	CASSLWGGGATQYF	TGTGCCAGCAGCTTATGGGGCGGGGGGGCTACGCAGTATTTT
TRBD1	TRBV7-9	TRBJ2-6	NA	CASTRSGGGFFGANVLTF	TGTGCCAGCACTCGGTCAGGGGGCGGCTTTTTTGGGGCCAACGTCCTGACTTTC
TRBD2	TRBV18	TRBJ2-3	NA	CASSPRTSGGADTQYF	TGTGCCAGCTCGCCCCGTACTAGCGGGGGGGCGGATACGCAGTATTTT
TRBD2	TRBV7-9	TRBJ2-1	many	CASSLAGLAINEQFF	TGTGCCAGCAGCTTAGCCGGACTAGCGATCAATGAGCAGTTCTTC
NA	TRBV7-2	TRBJ2-2	NA	CASSFALATGELFF	TGTGCCAGCAGCTTTGCCCTAGCGACCGGGGAGCTGTTTTTT
NA	TRBV15	TRBJ1-2	NA	CATSREGHGYTF	TGTGCCACCAGCAGAGAGGGCCATGGCTACACCTTC
NA	TRBV6-5	TRBJ1-3	NA	CASSPTNSGNTIYF	TGTGCCAGCAGCCCAACCAACTCTGGAAACACCATATATTTT
TRBD2	TRBV9	TRBJ2-4	NA	CASSAGLAGVNIQYF	TGTGCCAGCAGCGCCGGACTAGCGGGAGTGAACATTCAGTACTTC
NA	TRBV5-6	TRBJ2-3	NA	CASSLIRGISTDTQYF	TGTGCCAGCAGCTTAATTCGAGGGATCAGCACAGATACGCAGTATTTT
NA	TRBV28	TRBJ1-4	NA	CASSLAGAAANEKLFF	TGTGCCAGCAGTTTAGCGGGGGCGGCGGCTAATGAAAAACTGTTTTTT
NA	TRBV18	TRBJ1-2	many	CASSSLGLNYGYTF	TGTGCCAGCTCATCCCTCGGGCTCAACTATGGCTACACCTTC
NA	TRBV28	TRBJ2-3	NA	CASSIPSGSSDTQYF	TGTGCCAGCAGCATTCCTTCAGGGAGCTCAGATACGCAGTATTTT
NA	TRBV13	TRBJ2-5	few	CASSSTGIETQYF	TGTGCCAGCAGCTCGACAGGAATAGAGACCCAGTACTTC
TRBD2	TRBV25-1	TRBJ2-3	NA	CASSVAGGDTQYF	TGTGCCAGCAGTGTAGCGGGAGGTGATACGCAGTATTTT
TRBD1	TRBV10-3	TRBJ2-2	NA	CAMTGTGNTGELFF	TGTGCCATGACCGGGACAGGGAACACCGGGGAGCTGTTTTTT
NA	TRBV28	TRBJ1-2	NA	CASSLFLGLGDYGYTF	TGTGCCAGCAGCCTCTTTTTGGGTCTCGGAGACTATGGCTACACCTTC
NA	TRBV28	TRBJ2-2	NA	CASSIQVNTGELFF	TGTGCCAGCAGCATACAGGTGAACACCGGGGAGCTGTTTTTT
TRBD2	TRBV9	TRBJ2-2	NA	CASSPLGGDAGELFF	TGTGCCAGCAGCCCCCTGGGGGGGGACGCCGGGGAGCTGTTTTTT
TRBD2	TRBV29-1	TRBJ2-1	NA	CSGLGGSSYNEQFF	TGCAGCGGGCTCGGCGGGAGCTCCTACAATGAGCAGTTCTTC
TRBD1	TRBV11-1	TRBJ2-3	NA	CASSRIQGAKDTQYF	TGTGCCAGCAGCAGGATTCAGGGGGCTAAAGATACGCAGTATTTT
NA	TRBV5-1	TRBJ1-1	NA	CASSPKGNTEAFF	TGCGCCAGCAGCCCAAAGGGGAACACTGAAGCTTTCTTT
TRBD2	TRBV6-5	TRBJ2-7	NA	CASRDGTSGSYEQYF	TGTGCCAGCAGAGACGGGACTAGCGGATCCTACGAGCAGTACTTC
NA	TRBV27	TRBJ1-2	NA	CASRRLDSNNYGYTF	TGTGCCAGCAGGCGCTTGGACAGCAATAACTATGGCTACACCTTC
NA	TRBV19	TRBJ2-6	few	CASSGQGGPLGSGANVLTF	TGTGCCAGTAGCGGGCAGGGAGGCCCCCTAGGGTCTGGGGCCAACGTCCTGACTTTC